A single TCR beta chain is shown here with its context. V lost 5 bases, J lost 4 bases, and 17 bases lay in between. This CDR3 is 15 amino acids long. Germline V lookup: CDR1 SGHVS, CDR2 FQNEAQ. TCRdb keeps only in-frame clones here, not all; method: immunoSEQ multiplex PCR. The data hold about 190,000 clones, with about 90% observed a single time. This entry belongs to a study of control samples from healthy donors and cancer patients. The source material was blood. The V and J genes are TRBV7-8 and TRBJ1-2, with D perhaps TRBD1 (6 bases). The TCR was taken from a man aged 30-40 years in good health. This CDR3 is CASSRGDIGGYGYTF. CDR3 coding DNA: TGTGCCAGCAGCAGGGGGGACATAGGGGGCTATGGCTACACCTTC.